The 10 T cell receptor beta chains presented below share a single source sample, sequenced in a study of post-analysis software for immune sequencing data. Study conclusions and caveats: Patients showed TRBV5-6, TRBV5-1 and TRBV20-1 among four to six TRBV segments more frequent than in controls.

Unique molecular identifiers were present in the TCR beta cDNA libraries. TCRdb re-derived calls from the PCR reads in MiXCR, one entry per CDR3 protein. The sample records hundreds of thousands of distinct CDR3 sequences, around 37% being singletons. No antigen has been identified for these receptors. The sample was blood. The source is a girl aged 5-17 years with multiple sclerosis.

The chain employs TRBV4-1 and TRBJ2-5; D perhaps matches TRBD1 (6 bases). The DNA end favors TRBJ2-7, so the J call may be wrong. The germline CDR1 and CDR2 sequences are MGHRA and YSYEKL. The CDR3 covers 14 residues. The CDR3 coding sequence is TGCGCCAGCAGCCAGTCTACAGGGATGAGCGAGCAGTACTTC. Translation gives CASSQSTGMSEQYF.

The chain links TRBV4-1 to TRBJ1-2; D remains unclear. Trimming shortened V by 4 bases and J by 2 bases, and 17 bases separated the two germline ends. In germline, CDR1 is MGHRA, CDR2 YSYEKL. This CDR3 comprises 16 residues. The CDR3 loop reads CASSPGIRPSNYGYTF. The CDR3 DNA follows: TGCGCCAGCAGCCCCGGAATTCGACCGTCAAACTATGGCTACACCTTC.

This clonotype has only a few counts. CDR3 DNA sequence: TGTGCCATCAGTGAGTCCGGTCGACAGCCTCTTAGCACAGATACGCAGTATTTT. This translates into CAISESGRQPLSTDTQYF. V and J are TRBV10-3 and TRBJ2-3, with D possibly being TRBD1 (5 bases). CDR3 length: 18 amino acids. The germline gives CDR1 ENHRY, CDR2 SYGVKD. V lost 0 bases and J lost 0, with 16 bases in between.

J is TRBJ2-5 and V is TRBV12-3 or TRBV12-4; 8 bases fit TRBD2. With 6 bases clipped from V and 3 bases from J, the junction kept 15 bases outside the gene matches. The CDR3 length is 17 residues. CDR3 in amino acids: CASSPVETGGAEETQYF. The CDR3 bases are TGTGCCAGCAGCCCGGTTGAGACCGGGGGGGCAGAAGAGACCCAGTACTTC.

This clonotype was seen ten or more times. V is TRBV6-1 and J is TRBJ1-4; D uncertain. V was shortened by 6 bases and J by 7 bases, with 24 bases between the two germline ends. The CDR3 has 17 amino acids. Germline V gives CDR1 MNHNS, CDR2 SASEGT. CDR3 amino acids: CASSRLSFDYWVEKLFF. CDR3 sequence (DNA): TGTGCCAGCAGCCGTTTATCGTTTGACTATTGGGTTGAAAAACTGTTTTTT.

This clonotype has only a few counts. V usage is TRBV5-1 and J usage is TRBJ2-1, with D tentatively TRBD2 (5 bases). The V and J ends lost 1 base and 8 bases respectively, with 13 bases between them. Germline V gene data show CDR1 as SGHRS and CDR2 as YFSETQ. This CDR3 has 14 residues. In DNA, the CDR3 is TGCGCCAGCAGCTTGCGGGGAACATGGGATGAGCAGTTCTTC. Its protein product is CASSLRGTWDEQFF.

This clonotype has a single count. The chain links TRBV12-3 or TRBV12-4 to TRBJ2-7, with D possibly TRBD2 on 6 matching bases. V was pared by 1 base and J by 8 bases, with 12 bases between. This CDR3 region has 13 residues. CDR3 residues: CASSLGRGNKQYF. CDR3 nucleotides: TGTGCCAGCAGTTTAGGGAGGGGAAACAAGCAGTACTTC.

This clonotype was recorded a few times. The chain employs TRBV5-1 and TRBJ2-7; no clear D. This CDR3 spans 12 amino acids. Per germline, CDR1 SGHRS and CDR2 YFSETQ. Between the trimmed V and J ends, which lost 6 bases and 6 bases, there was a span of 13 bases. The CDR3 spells CASTAGFGEQYF. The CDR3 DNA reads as TGCGCCAGCACCGCCGGATTTGGCGAGCAGTACTTC.

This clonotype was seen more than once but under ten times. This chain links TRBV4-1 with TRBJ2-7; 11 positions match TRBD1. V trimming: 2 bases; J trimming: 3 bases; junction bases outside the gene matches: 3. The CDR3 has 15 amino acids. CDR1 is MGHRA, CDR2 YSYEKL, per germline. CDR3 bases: TGCGCCAGCAGCCAACAGGGACAGGGGGGCTACGAGCAGTACTTC. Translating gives CASSQQGQGGYEQYF.

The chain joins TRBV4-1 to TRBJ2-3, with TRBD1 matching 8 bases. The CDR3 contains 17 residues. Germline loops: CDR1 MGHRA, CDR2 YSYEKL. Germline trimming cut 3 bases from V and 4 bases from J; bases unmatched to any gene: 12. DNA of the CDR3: TGCGCCAGCAGCCAGGGTCCCGACAGGGGCGGATCAGATACGCAGTATTTT. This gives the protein CASSQGPDRGGSDTQYF.